This TCR beta chain was sequenced for a study of STAT5B mutations in CD4+ large granular lymphocyte leukemia. This CDR3 is 14 amino acids long. Unmatched junction bases numbered 5, after V lost 6 bases and J lost 7 bases. Germline V gene data show CDR1 as MNHEY and CDR2 as SMNVEV (reference sequence). Profiled with immunoSEQ multiplex PCR; TCRdb holds only in-frame clones, not every one. This table holds nearly 35,000 clones, roughly 82% found once. The TCR was taken from a human donor in good health. The chain is built from TRBV27 and TRBJ1-6; 8 nucleotides agree with TRBD1. The sequencing sample was made of CD4+ T cells from blood buffy coats. DNA for the CDR3: TGTGCCAGCAGGCCGACAGGGGTGAATTCACCCCTCCACTTT. Amino acids: CASRPTGVNSPLHF.